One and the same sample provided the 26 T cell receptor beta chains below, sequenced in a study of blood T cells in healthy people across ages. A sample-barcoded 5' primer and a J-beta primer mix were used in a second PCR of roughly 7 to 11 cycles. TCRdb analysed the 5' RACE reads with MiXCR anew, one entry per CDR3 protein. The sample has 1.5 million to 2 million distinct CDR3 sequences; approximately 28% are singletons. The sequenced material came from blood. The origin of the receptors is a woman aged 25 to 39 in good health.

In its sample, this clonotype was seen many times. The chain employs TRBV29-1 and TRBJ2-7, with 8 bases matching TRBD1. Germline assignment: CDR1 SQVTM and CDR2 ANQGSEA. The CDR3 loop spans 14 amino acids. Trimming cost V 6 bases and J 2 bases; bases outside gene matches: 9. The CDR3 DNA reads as TGCAGCGTCGAGGGGGACAGGATCACCTACGAGCAGTACTTC. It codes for CSVEGDRITYEQYF.

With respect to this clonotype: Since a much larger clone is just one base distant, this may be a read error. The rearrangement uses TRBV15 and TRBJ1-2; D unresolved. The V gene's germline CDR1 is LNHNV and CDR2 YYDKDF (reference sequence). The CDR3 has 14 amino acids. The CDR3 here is CATSRDKKFYDYTF. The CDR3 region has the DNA TGTGCCACCAGCAGAGATAAGAAGTTCTATGACTACACCTTC.

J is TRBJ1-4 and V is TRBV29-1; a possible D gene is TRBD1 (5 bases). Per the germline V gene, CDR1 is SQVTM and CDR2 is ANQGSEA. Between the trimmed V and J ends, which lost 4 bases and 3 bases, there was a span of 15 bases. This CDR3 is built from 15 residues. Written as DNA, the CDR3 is TGCAGCGTTGGCTGGCAGGGCGGCCCTAATGAAAAACTGTTTTTT. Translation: CSVGWQGGPNEKLFF. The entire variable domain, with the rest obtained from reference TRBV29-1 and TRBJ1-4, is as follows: SAVISQKPSRDICQRGTSLTIQCQVDSQVTMMFWYRQQPGQSLTLIATANQGSEATYESGFVIDKFPISRPNLTFSTLTVSNMSPEDSSIYLCSVGWQGGPNEKLFFGSGTQLSVL.

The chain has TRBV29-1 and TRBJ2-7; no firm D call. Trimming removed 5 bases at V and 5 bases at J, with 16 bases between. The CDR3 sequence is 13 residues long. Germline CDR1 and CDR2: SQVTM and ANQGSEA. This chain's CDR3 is CSVFGGPNDEQYF. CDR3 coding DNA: TGCAGCGTTTTTGGCGGCCCGAATGACGAGCAGTACTTC.

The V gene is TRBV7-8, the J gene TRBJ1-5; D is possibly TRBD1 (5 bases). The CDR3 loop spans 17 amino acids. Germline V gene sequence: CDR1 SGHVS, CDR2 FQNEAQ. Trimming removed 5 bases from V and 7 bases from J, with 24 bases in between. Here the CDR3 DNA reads TGTGCCAGCAGCCCCAGATGGGGGAGGGGAATGGGCCAGCCCCAGCATTTT. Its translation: CASSPRWGRGMGQPQHF.

The CDR3 DNA is TGTGCCAGCAGTAGGACATTTATTGGGGCTGGTTATGGCTACACCTTC. This codes for CASSRTFIGAGYGYTF. The rearrangement joins TRBV6-5 to TRBJ1-2, with D possibly TRBD1 on 5 matching bases. Between the trimmed V and J ends, which lost 5 bases and 5 bases, there was a span of 21 bases. CDR1 and CDR2 from the germline V gene are MNHEY and SVGAGI. CDR3 length equals 16 residues.

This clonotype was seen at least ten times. In DNA, the CDR3 is TGCGCCAGCAGCCCGGCAGTAGGGGACGAGCAGTACTTC. Its protein is CASSPAVGDEQYF. The chain is built from TRBV5-1 and TRBJ2-7, with a possible D match to TRBD1 (5 bases). This CDR3 region has 13 residues. Germline V gene data show CDR1 as SGHRS and CDR2 as YFSETQ. Trimming took 4 bases from V and 5 from J, leaving 13 bases between them.

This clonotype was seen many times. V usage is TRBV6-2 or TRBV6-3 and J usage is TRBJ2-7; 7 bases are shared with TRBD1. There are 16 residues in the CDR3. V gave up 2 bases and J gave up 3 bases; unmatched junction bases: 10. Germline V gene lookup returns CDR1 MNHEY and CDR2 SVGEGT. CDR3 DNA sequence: TGTGCCAGCAGTTACGACACGAGGCAGGGGGACTACGAGCAGTACTTC. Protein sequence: CASSYDTRQGDYEQYF.

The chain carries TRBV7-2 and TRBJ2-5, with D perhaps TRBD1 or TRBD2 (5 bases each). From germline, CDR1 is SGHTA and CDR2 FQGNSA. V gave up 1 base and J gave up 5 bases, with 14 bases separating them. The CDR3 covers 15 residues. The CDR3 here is CASSLVIGWGETQYF. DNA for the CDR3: TGTGCCAGCAGCTTAGTGATAGGATGGGGGGAGACCCAGTACTTC. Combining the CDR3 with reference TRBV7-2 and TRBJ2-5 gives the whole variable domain GAGVSQSPSNKVTEKGKDVELRCDPISGHTALYWYRQSLGQGLEFLIYFQGNSAPDKSGLPSDRFSAERTGGSVSTLTIQRTQQEDSAVYLCASSLVIGWGETQYFGPGTRLLVL.

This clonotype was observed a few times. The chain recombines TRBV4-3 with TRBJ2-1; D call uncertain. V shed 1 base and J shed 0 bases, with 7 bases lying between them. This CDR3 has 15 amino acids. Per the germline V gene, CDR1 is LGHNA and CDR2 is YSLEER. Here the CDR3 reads CASSQVKSSYNEQFF. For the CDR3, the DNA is TGCGCCAGCAGCCAAGTGAAGAGCTCCTACAATGAGCAGTTCTTC.

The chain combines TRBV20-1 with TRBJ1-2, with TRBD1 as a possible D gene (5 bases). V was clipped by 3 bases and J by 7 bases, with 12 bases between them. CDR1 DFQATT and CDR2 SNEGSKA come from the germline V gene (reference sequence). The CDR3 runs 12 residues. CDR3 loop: CSARRGYSGYTF. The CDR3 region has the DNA TGCAGTGCTAGGAGGGGTTATAGTGGCTACACCTTC.

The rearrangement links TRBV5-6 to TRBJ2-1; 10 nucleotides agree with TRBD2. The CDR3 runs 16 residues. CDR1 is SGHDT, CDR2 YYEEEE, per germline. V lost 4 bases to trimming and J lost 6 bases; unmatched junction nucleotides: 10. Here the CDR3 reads CASSPSSGGAVNEQFF. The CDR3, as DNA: TGTGCCAGCAGCCCCTCGAGCGGGGGGGCCGTCAATGAGCAGTTCTTC.

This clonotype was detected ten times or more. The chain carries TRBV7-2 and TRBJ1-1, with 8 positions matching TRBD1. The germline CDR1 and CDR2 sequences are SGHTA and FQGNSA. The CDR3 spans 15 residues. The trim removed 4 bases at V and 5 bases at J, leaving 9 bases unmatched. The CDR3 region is CASSSTGVSGTEAFF. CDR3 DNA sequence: TGTGCCAGCAGCTCGACAGGGGTGAGCGGAACTGAAGCTTTCTTT.

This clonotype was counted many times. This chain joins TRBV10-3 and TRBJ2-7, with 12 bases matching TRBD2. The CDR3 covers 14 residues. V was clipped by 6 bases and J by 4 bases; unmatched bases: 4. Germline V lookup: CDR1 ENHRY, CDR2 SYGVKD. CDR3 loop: CAIRTSGSGYEQYF. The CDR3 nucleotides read TGTGCCATCAGGACTAGCGGGAGTGGGTACGAGCAGTACTTC.

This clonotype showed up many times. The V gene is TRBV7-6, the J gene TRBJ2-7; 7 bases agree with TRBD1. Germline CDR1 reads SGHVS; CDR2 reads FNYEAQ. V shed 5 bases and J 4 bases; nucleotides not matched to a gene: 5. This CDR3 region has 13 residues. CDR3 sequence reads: CASSTSQGYEQYF. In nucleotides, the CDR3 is TGTGCCAGCAGCACATCACAGGGGTACGAGCAGTACTTC.

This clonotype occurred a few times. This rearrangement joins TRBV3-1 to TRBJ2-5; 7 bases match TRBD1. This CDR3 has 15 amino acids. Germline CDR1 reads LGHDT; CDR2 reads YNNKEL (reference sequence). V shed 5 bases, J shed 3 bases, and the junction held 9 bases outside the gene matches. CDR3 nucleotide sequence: TGTGCCAGCAGCGAGTGGGACAGCCTGAAAGAGACCCAGTACTTC. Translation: CASSEWDSLKETQYF.

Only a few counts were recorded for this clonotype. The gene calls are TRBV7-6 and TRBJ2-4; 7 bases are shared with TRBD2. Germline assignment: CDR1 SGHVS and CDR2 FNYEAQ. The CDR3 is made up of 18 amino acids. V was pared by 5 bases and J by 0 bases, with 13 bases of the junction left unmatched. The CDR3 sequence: CASSPSGLGGRAKNIQYF. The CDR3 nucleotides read TGTGCCAGCAGCCCCAGCGGCCTAGGCGGGAGAGCCAAAAACATTCAGTACTTC.

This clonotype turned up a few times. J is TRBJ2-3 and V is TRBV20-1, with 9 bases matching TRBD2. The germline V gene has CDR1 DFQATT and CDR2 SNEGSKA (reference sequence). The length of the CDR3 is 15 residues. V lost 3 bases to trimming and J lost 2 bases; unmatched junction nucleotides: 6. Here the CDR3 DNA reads TGCAGTGCTAGCGGCGGCGGGGGGGCCACAGATACGCAGTATTTT. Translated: CSASGGGGATDTQYF.

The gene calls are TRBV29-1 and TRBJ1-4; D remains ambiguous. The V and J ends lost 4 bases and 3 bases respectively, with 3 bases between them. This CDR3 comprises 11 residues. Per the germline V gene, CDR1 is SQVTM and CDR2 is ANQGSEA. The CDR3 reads CSVGSNEKLFF. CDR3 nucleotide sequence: TGCAGCGTTGGTTCTAATGAAAAACTGTTTTTT.

The CDR3 here is CASSYNRGLGEQYF. DNA for the CDR3: TGTGCCAGCAGTTACAACAGGGGGCTCGGCGAGCAGTACTTC. The chain combines TRBV6-5 with TRBJ2-7; TRBD1 matches 9 bases. Trimming at V came to 2 bases and at J to 6 bases, leaving 5 bases not matched to a gene. This CDR3 region has 14 residues. CDR1 and CDR2 from the germline V gene are MNHEY and SVGAGI.

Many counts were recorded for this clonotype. Written as DNA, the CDR3 is TGTGCCAGCAGCGTAGCTCCTAATTCACCCCTCCACTTT. It is translated as CASSVAPNSPLHF. The chain couples TRBV9 to TRBJ1-6; D gene ambiguous. V was clipped by 0 bases and J by 6 bases, with 4 bases between them. CDR1 is SGDLS and CDR2 is YYNGEE in the germline V gene. This CDR3 contains 13 residues.

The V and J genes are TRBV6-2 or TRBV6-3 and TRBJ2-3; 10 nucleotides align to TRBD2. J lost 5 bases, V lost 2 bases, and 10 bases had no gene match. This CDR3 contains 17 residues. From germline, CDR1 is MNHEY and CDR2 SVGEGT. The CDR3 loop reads CASSYPSTSGSRDTQYF. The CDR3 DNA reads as TGTGCCAGCAGTTACCCCTCGACTAGCGGGTCACGAGATACGCAGTATTTT.

The CDR3, as DNA: TGCGCCAGCAGCTACGATATAGCGTTCGTTAGCACAGATACGCAGTATTTT. Its protein is CASSYDIAFVSTDTQYF. The chain couples TRBV5-1 to TRBJ2-3, with a weak D call TRBD2 (5 bases). The CDR3 covers 17 residues. The germline CDR1 and CDR2 sequences are SGHRS and YFSETQ. The V and J ends lost 3 bases and 0 bases respectively, with 17 bases between them.

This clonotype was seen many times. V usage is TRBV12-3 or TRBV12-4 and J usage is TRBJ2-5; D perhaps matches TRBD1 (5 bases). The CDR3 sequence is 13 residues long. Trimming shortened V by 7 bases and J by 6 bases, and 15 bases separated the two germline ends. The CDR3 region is CASKDQGMQTQYF. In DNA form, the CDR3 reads TGTGCCAGCAAAGATCAGGGTATGCAGACCCAGTACTTC.

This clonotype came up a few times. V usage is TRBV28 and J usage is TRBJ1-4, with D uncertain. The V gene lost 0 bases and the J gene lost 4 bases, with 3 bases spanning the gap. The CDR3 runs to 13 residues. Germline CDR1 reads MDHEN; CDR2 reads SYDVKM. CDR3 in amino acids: CASSLWDNEKLFF. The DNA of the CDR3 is TGTGCCAGCAGTTTATGGGATAATGAAAAACTGTTTTTT.

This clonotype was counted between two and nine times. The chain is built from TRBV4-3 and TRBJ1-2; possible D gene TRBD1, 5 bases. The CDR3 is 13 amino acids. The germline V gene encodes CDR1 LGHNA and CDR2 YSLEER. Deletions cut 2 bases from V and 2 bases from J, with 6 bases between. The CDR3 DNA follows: TGCGCCAGCAGCCAACCAGGGAACTATGGCTACACCTTC. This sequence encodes CASSQPGNYGYTF.